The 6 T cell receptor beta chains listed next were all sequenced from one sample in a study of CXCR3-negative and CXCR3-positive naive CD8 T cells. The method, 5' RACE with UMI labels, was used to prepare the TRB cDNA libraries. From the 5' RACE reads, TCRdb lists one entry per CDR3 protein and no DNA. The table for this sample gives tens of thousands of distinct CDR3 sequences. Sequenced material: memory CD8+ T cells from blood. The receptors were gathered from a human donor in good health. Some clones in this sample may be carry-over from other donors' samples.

The CDR3 protein is CASSPQAGNEQFF. The chain combines TRBV12-3 or TRBV12-4 with TRBJ2-1; TCRdb outputs TRBD1, but without DNA this stays unchecked. CDR3 length equals 13 residues.

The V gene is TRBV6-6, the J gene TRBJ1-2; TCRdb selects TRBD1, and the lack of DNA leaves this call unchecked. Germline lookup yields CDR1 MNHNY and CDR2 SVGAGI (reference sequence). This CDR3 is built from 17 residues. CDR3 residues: CASILPASDRDWGGYTF.

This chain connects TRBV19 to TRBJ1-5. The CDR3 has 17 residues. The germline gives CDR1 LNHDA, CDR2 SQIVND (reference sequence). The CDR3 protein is CASSTPRGLPTVKPQHF.

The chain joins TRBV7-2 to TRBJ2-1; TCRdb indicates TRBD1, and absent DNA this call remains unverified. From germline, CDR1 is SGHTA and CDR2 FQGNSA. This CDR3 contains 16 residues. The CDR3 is CASRTRDGGSYNEQFF.

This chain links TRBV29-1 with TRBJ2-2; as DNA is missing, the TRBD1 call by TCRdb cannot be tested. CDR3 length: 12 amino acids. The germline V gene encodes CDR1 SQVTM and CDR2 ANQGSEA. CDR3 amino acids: CSARTGTGELFF.

CDR3 sequence reads: CASSLAQSPGADTQYF. The gene calls are TRBV7-9 and TRBJ2-3; TCRdb selects TRBD1, and the lack of DNA leaves this call unchecked. From germline, CDR1 is SEHNR and CDR2 FQNEAQ (reference sequence). CDR3 length: 16 residues.